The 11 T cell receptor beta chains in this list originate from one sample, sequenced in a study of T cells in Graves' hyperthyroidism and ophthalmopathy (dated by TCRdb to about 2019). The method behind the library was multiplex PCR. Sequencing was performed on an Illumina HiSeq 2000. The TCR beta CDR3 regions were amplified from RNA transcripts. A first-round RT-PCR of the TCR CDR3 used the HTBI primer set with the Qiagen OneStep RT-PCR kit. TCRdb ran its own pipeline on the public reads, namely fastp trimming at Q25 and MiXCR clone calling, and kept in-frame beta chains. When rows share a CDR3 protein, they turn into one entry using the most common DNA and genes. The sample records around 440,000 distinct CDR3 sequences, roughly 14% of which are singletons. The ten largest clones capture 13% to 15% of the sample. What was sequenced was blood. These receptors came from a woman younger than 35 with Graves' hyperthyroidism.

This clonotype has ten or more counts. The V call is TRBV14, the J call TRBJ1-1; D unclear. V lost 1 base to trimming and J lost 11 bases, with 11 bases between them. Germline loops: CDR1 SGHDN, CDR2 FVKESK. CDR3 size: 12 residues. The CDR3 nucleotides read TGTGCCAGCAGCCAAGGGCGATTAGGGGCTTTCTTT. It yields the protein CASSQGRLGAFF.

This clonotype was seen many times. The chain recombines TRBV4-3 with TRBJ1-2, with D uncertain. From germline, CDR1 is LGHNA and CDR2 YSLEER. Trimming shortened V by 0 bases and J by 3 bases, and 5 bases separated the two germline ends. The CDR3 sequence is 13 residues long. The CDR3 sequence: CASSQDRDYGYTF. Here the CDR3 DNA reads TGCGCCAGCAGCCAAGATCGAGACTATGGCTACACCTTC.

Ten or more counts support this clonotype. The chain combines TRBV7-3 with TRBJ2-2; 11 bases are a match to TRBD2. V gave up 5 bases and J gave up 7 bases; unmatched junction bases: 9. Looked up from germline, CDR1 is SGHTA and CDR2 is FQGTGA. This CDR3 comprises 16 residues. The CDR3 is CASSTPSGGIDGELFF. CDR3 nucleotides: TGTGCCAGCAGCACACCTAGCGGGGGGATTGACGGGGAGCTGTTTTTT.

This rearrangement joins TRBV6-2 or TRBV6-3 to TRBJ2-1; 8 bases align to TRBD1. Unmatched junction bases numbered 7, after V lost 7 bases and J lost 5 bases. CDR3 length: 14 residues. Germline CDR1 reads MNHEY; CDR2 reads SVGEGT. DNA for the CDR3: TGTGCCAGCACCTTGGACAGGGAAGACAATGAGCAGTTCTTC. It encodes CASTLDREDNEQFF.

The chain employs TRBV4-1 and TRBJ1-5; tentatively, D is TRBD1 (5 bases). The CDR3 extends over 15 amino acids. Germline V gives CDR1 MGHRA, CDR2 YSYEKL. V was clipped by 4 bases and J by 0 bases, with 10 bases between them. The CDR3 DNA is TGCGCCAGCAGCCGGGGACGGAATAGCAATCAGCCCCAGCATTTT. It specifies CASSRGRNSNQPQHF.

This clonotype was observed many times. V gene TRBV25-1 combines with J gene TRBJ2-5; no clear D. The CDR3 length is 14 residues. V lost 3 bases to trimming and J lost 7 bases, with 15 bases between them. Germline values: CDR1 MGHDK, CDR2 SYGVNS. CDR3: CASSDTLGIGTQYF. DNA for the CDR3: TGTGCCAGCAGTGATACCCTAGGCATTGGGACCCAGTACTTC.

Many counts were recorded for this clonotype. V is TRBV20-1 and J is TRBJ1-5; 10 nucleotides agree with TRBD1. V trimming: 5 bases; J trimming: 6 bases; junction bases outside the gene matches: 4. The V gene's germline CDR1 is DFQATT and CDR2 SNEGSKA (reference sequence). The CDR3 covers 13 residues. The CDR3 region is CSAGDRGSQPQHF. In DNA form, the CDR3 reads TGCAGTGCTGGGGACAGGGGAAGTCAGCCCCAGCATTTT.

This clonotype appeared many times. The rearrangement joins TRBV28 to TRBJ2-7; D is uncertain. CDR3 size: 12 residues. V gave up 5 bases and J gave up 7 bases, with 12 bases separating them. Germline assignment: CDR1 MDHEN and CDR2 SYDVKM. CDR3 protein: CASSPPFNEQYF. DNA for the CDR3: TGTGCCAGCAGTCCCCCCTTTAATGAGCAGTACTTC.

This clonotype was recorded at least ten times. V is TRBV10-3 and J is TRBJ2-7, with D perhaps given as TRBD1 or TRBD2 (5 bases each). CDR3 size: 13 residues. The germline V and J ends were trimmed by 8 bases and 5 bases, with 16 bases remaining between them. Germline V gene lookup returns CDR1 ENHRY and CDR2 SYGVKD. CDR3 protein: CAIGTRDLNEQYF. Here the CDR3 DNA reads TGTGCCATCGGAACCCGGGACCTCAACGAGCAGTACTTC.

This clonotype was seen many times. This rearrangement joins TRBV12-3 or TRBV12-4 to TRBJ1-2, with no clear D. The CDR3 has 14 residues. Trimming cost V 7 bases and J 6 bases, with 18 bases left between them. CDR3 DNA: TGTGCCAGCATATCGGGAGGGAAGGGCGATGGCTACACCTTC. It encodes CASISGGKGDGYTF.

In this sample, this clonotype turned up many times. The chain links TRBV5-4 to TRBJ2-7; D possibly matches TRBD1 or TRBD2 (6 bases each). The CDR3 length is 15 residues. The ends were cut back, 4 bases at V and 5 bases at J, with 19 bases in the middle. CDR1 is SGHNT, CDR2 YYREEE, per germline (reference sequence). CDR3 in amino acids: CASSRKVTGRNEQYF. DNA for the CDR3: TGTGCCAGCAGCAGAAAGGTTACAGGGAGGAACGAGCAGTACTTC.